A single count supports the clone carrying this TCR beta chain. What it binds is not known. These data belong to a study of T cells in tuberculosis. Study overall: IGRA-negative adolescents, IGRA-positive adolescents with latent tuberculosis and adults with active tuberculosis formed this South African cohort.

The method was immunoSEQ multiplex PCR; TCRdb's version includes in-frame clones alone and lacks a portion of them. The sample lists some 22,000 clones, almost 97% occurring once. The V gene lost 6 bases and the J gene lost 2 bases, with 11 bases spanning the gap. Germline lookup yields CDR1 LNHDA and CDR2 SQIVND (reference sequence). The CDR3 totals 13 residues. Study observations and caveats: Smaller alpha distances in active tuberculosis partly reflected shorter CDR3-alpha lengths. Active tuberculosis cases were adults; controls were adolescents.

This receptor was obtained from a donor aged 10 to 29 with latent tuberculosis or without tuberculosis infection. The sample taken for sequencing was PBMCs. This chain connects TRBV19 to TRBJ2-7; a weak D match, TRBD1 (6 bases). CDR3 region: CASSPAGAYEQYF. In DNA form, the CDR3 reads TGTGCCAGTAGCCCGGCAGGGGCCTACGAGCAGTACTTC.